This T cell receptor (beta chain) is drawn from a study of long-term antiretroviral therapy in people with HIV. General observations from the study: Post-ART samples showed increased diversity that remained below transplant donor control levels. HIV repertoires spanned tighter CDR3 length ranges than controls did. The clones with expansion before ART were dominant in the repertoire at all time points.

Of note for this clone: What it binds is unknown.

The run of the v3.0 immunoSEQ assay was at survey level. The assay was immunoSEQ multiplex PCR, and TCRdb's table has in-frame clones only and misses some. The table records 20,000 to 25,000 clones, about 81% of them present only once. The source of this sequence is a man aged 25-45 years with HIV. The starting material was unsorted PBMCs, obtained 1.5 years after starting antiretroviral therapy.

This CDR3 reads CASSSRDRGRRAKNIQYF. CDR3 bases: TGTGCCAGCAGCTCCCGGGACAGGGGGCGGAGGGCCAAAAACATTCAGTACTTC. The J gene is TRBJ2-4, the V gene TRBV7-9; 12 bases map to TRBD1. This CDR3 comprises 18 residues. Looked up from germline, CDR1 is SEHNR and CDR2 is FQNEAQ (reference sequence). V lost 4 bases to trimming and J lost 1 base; unmatched junction nucleotides: 8.